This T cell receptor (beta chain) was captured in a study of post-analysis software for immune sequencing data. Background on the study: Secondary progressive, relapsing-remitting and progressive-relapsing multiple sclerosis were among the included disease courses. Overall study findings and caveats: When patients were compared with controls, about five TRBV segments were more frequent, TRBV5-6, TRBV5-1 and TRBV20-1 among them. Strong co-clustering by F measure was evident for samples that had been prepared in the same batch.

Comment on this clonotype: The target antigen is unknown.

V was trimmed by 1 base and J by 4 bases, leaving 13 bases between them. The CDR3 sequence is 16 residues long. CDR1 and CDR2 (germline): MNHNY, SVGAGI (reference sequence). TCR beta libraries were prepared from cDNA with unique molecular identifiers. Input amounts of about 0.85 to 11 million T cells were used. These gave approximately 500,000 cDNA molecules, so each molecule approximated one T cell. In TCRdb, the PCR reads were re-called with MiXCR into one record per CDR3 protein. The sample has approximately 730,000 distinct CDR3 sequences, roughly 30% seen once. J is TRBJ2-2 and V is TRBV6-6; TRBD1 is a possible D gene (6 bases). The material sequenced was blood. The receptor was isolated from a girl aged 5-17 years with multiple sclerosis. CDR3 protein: CASSYLLQGATGELFF. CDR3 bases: TGTGCCAGCAGTTACTTATTACAGGGTGCCACCGGGGAGCTGTTTTTT.